This TCR beta chain was sequenced during a study of cytomegalovirus exposure and HLA in healthy donors. V was trimmed by 2 bases and J by 3 bases, leaving 14 bases between them. CDR1 and CDR2 (germline): KGHSH, LQKENI. This CDR3 region has 15 residues. It was with 60 Vbeta and 13 Jbeta primers that the PCR ran. Profiling relied on immunoSEQ multiplex PCR, and the TCRdb table lists in-frame clones only, not all of them. Here the sample spans roughly 100,000 clones, roughly 86% being singletons. The chain joins TRBV18 to TRBJ2-7; maybe TRBD1 (6 bases). The TCR was taken from a woman in her late teens or twenties in good health and CMV-seropositive. Material for sequencing was PBMCs. Here the CDR3 DNA reads TGTGCCAGCTCACCAAAGGGACAACCGGACTACGAGCAGTACTTC. Translation: CASSPKGQPDYEQYF.